This T cell receptor (beta chain) came from a study of blood T cell repertoires in COVID-19. At the level of the study: COVID-19 samples, acute and convalescent, were from the United States, Italy and Spain. PBMCs, B-cell-depleted T cells, or T cells provided the cDNA or gDNA that made up the material.

Sequencing was performed with immunoSEQ multiplex PCR; in TCRdb, only in-frame clones are kept and a portion is missing. Of hundreds of thousands of clones listed, roughly 90% are singletons. Trimming took 1 base from V and 10 from J, leaving 13 bases between them. CDR1 and CDR2 (germline): LGHDT, YNNKEL (reference sequence). The CDR3 is made up of 13 amino acids. Categorization into cohorts depended on clinical history that participants reported. Cohort 3 recovery required two negative PCRs, clearance, or symptom resolution. Sequencing was carried out using PBMCs or T cells enriched from blood (not recorded which). The chain links TRBV3-1 (or the pseudogene TRBV3-2) to TRBJ1-2, with D possibly being TRBD1 (6 bases). The source is a woman in her late teens or twenties who had recovered from COVID-19. The CDR3 DNA is TGTGCCAGCAGCCAAGGGACAGAGGGAGACTACACCTTC. Its protein is CASSQGTEGDYTF.